Listed below are T cell receptor beta chains from one sample, sequenced in a study of cytomegalovirus exposure and HLA in healthy donors. Sequenced by immunoSEQ multiplex PCR; TCRdb stores in-frame clones only, minus some. Found here are about 190,000 clones, over 70% of them singletons; the top ten hold approximately 3.1%. Sequencing was done on a sample of PBMCs. These receptor sequences come from a woman in her twenties or thirties in good health and CMV-seropositive. The CDR3 runs from the conserved cysteine through the conserved F or W. Fields, in order: V gene, J gene, D gene, clone size, CDR3 DNA, CDR3 protein. The D gene is left open where the match is weak. The size of a clone is reported for some rows only, either as once, few or many, or as a class for expanded clones.

>TRBV5-5|TRBJ1-2|.|.
TGTGCCAGCAGCTCCCGGGGGGTTGGCTACACCTTC
CASSSRGVGYTF
>TRBV7-9|TRBJ2-1|TRBD2|.
TGTGCCAGCAGCTTAGGGATCGGGACTAGCGGGAAGGGTGAGCAGTTCTTC
CASSLGIGTSGKGEQFF
>TRBV10-2|TRBJ2-1|TRBD2|.
TGCGCCAGCAGCACTAGCGGGAGCCTCTATGAGCAGTTCTTC
CASSTSGSLYEQFF
>TRBV19|TRBJ2-1|.|.
TGTGCCACCTCTCCGGGGTCCCACAATGAGCAGTTCTTC
CATSPGSHNEQFF
>TRBV29-1|TRBJ2-2|.|.
TGCAGCGTTGGAGAGTCGAGCGTGGCCGGGGAGCTGTTTTTT
CSVGESSVAGELFF
>TRBV19|TRBJ1-1|TRBD1|.
TGTGCCAGTAGTGTAACAGGGGGGTACACTGAAGCTTTCTTT
CASSVTGGYTEAFF
>TRBV11-2|TRBJ2-7|TRBD2|few
TGTGCCAGCAGCTCGGGGGGGTCCTACGAGCAGTACTTC
CASSSGGSYEQYF
>TRBV5-4|TRBJ2-1|TRBD2|.
TGTGCCAGCAGCCCCAGCCCGGGACTAGCGGGGTCGCATGAGCAGTTCTTC
CASSPSPGLAGSHEQFF
>TRBV7-8|TRBJ2-7|.|.
TGTGCCAGCAGCTTAGTCCGGGGCGAGCAGTACTTC
CASSLVRGEQYF
>TRBV5-1|TRBJ2-7|TRBD2|.
TGCGCCAGCAGCCCTAGCGGGATCAGCGAGCAGTACTTC
CASSPSGISEQYF
>TRBV27|TRBJ2-7|.|.
TGTGCCAGCAGTTTATCCCGTTCCTACGAGCAGTACTTC
CASSLSRSYEQYF
>TRBV19|TRBJ2-1|TRBD2|.
TGTGCCAGTAGTATCTCGGCTAGCGGTGCCTACAATGAGCAGTTCTTC
CASSISASGAYNEQFF
>TRBV28|TRBJ2-2|TRBD2|once
TGTGCCAGCAGCTCTTCCAGGAGCGGGACTAGCGGGAGTCTTTTCACCGGGGAGCTGTTTTTT
CASSSSRSGTSGSLFTGELFF
>TRBV9|TRBJ2-5|TRBD2|few
TGTGCCAGCAGTGCCCTGAGGCGCGGGGAGGGCCGAAGGGAGACCCAGTACTTC
CASSALRRGEGRRETQYF
>TRBV6-4|TRBJ2-7|.|few
TGTGCCAGCAGCGCCGGGGAGAGCTACGAGCAGTACTTC
CASSAGESYEQYF
>TRBV10-3|TRBJ1-5|.|.
TGTGCCATAATACAGACCAGGGAGGGAAGCAATCAGCCCCAGCATTTT
CAIIQTREGSNQPQHF
>TRBV11-2|TRBJ2-7|TRBD1|.
TGTGCCAGCAGCGACAAGGGACAGTCACGCTACGAGCAGTACTTC
CASSDKGQSRYEQYF
>TRBV7-9|TRBJ1-2|.|.
TGTGCCAGCAGCTCTCCAGGGAGGGATGGCTACACCTTC
CASSSPGRDGYTF
>TRBV2|TRBJ2-1|TRBD2|many
TGTGCCAGCAGTGCCGGGACTAGCGGGACTGAGCAGTTCTTC
CASSAGTSGTEQFF
>TRBV29-1|TRBJ2-1|.|once
TGCAGCGTTGAGGAGTTAACGAATGAGCAGTTCTTC
CSVEELTNEQFF
>TRBV4-1|TRBJ2-7|TRBD2|once
TGCGCCAGCAGCCAAGCCCAATCCAGCGGGGTCTCCGAGCAGTACTTC
CASSQAQSSGVSEQYF
>TRBV5-1|TRBJ2-7|TRBD2|.
TGCGCCAGCAGCTTGAGGTCCCCACTAGCGGGAGGCGACGAGCAGTACTTC
CASSLRSPLAGGDEQYF
>TRBV18|TRBJ2-1|TRBD2|.
TGTGCCAGCTCACCACCGACTAGCGGGGTCTACAATGAGCAGTTCTTC
CASSPPTSGVYNEQFF
>TRBV10-1|TRBJ2-1|.|.
TGCGCCAGCAGTGAGTCCGGGGCAGGGGTCCTTAATGAGCAGTTCTTC
CASSESGAGVLNEQFF
>TRBV28|TRBJ2-6|.|few
TGTGCCAGCAGTCCAGGGGACCCCGGGGCCAACGTCCTGACTTTC
CASSPGDPGANVLTF
>TRBV2|TRBJ2-1|TRBD1|.
TGTGCCAGCACTTCCGGGACAGGGCAACGGGGGCAGTTCTTC
CASTSGTGQRGQFF
>TRBV7-8|TRBJ2-2|.|.
TGTGCCAGCAGCCCCCTAGTAACCGGGGAGCTGTTTTTT
CASSPLVTGELFF
>TRBV29-1|TRBJ2-1|.|.
TGCAGCGGCAGACTATTAGCGGCGTACAATGAGCAGTTCTTC
CSGRLLAAYNEQFF
>TRBV6-5|TRBJ1-4|.|few
TGTGCCAGCAGTCGGACAGTTAATGAAAAACTGTTTTTT
CASSRTVNEKLFF
>TRBV19|TRBJ2-2|.|.
TGTGCCAGTAGTCGAGGTTCGAACACCGGGGAGCTGTTTTTT
CASSRGSNTGELFF
>TRBV25-1|TRBJ1-2|.|.
TGTGCCAGCAGTTACTCCGGGTTTTCGTTTAACTATGGCTACACCTTC
CASSYSGFSFNYGYTF
>TRBV15|TRBJ2-7|.|few
TGTGCCACCAGCAGGGCCGGACAGACCTACGAGCAGTACTTC
CATSRAGQTYEQYF
>TRBV2|TRBJ2-5|TRBD2|.
TGTGCCAGCGGGACTAGCAGACAAGAGACCCAGTACTTC
CASGTSRQETQYF
>TRBV7-6|TRBJ2-7|TRBD2|.
TGTGCCAGCAGCTTTGGGACTAGCGGGAGCTACGAGCAGTACTTC
CASSFGTSGSYEQYF
>TRBV7-9|TRBJ2-7|.|few
TGTGCCAGCAGCTTAGATGGCAGGTCCTACGAGCAGTACTTC
CASSLDGRSYEQYF
>TRBV28|TRBJ2-1|.|.
TGTGCCAGCAGCCCGGACTATTACAATGAGCAGTTCTTC
CASSPDYYNEQFF
>TRBV18|TRBJ1-5|.|.
TGTGCCAGCTCAATAGGAGGGAATCAGCCCCAGCATTTT
CASSIGGNQPQHF
>TRBV7-9|TRBJ2-7|.|.
TGTGCCAGCACCGTGGGGGGAATCTACGAGCAGTACTTC
CASTVGGIYEQYF
>TRBV10-3|TRBJ2-7|TRBD2|few
TGTGCCATCAGTGAGGAGGGCGTAGGGCGGGAGTCCTCCTTTCCCGAGCAGTACTTC
CAISEEGVGRESSFPEQYF
>TRBV19|TRBJ2-7|TRBD1|once
TGTGCCAGTAGTATGACAGGGCGGGAGCAGTACTTC
CASSMTGREQYF
>TRBV15|TRBJ1-3|.|.
TGTGCCACCAGCAAAGGCAGGGGAGCTGGAAACACCATATATTTT
CATSKGRGAGNTIYF
>TRBV29-1|TRBJ2-1|.|.
TGCAGCGCCCCACAGGGATCTAGCTACAATGAGCAGTTCTTC
CSAPQGSSYNEQFF
>TRBV7-6|TRBJ2-3|TRBD2|.
TGTGCCAGCAGCCCTTTGGCGGGAGCCCCCGATACGCAGTATTTT
CASSPLAGAPDTQYF
>TRBV2|TRBJ2-2|TRBD2|few
TGTGCCAGCAGTGGACTAGCTCCGGTCACCGGGGAGCTGTTTTTT
CASSGLAPVTGELFF
>TRBV6-6|TRBJ2-7|.|.
TGTGCCAGCAGTTATGGTCAGGGTGGATCCGAGCAGTACTTC
CASSYGQGGSEQYF
>TRBV1|TRBJ2-3|.|few
TGCACCAGCAGCCCTCCCCCGGGCGGGAGCCCAGATACGCAGTATTTT
CTSSPPPGGSPDTQYF
>TRBV18|TRBJ2-2|TRBD2|few
TGTGCCAGCTCAGGGTCCGGGACTAGCGTGAACACCGGGGAGCTGTTTTTT
CASSGSGTSVNTGELFF
>TRBV7-6|TRBJ2-3|TRBD2|.
TGTGCCAGCAGCTTCAGCGGGAGCGGGGATACGCAGTATTTT
CASSFSGSGDTQYF
>TRBV19|TRBJ2-1|TRBD1|.
TGTGCCAGTAGCCCATCGCTAGGGGGCGATGAGCAGTTCTTC
CASSPSLGGDEQFF
>TRBV28|TRBJ1-1|.|.
TGTGCCAGCAGCTCAGACACAAGCAAAAACACTGAAGCTTTCTTT
CASSSDTSKNTEAFF
>TRBV6-5|TRBJ2-1|.|few
TGTGCCAGCAGTTCTACAGGGAGCTCCTACAATGAGCAGTTCTTC
CASSSTGSSYNEQFF
>TRBV15|TRBJ2-6|.|.
TGTGCCACCAGCGCGAGATGGGGGGCCAACGTCCTGACTTTC
CATSARWGANVLTF